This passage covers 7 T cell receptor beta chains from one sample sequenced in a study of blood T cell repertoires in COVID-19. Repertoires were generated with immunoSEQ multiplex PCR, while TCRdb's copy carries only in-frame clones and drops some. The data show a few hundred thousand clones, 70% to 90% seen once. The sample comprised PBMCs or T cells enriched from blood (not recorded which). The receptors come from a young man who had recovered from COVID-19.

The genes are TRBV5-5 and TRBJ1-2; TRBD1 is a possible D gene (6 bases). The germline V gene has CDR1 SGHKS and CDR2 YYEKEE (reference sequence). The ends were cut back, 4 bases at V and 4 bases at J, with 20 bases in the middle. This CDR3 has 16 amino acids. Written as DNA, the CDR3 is TGTGCCAGCAGCAATTGGGGGCAGGAAGGAGGCTATGGCTACACCTTC. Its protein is CASSNWGQEGGYGYTF.

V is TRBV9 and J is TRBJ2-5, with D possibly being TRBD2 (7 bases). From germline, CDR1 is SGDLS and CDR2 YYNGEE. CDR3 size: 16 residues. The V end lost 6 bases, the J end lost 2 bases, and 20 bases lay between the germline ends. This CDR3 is CASTPEGGRAQETQYF. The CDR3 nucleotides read TGTGCCAGCACCCCCGAGGGGGGGCGGGCTCAAGAGACCCAGTACTTC.

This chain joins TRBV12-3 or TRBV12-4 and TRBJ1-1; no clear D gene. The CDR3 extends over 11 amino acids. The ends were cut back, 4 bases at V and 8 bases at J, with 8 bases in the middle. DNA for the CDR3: TGTGCCAGCAGTTCAAGCCCAGAAGCTTTCTTT. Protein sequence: CASSSSPEAFF.

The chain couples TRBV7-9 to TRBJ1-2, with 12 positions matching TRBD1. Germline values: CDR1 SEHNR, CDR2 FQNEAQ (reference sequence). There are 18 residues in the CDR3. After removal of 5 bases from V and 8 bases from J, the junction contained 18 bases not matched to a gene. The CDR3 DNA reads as TGTGCCAGCAGCCCCACTCTATTCGGGACAGGGGGCTTCTGGGGCTACACCTTC. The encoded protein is CASSPTLFGTGGFWGYTF.

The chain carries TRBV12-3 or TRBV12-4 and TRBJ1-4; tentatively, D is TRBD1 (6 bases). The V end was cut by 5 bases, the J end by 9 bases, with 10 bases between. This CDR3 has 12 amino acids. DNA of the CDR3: TGTGCCAGCAGTCCGGACAGAAAAAAACTGTTTTTT. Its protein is CASSPDRKKLFF.

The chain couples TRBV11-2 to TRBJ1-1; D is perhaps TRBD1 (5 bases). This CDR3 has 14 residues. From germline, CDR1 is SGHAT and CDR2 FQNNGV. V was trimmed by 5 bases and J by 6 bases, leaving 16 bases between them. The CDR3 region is CASSPTGRGAEAFF. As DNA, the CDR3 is TGTGCCAGCAGCCCGACCGGGAGGGGCGCTGAAGCTTTCTTT.

As DNA, the CDR3 is TGTGCCAGCAGTCGGACAGAGAACACCGGGGAGCTGTTTTTT. Its protein product is CASSRTENTGELFF. This sequence joins TRBV2 and TRBJ2-2; the D gene is possibly TRBD1 (6 bases). CDR1 and CDR2 from the germline V gene are SNHLY and FYNNEI. V lost 5 bases to trimming and J lost 1 base, with 8 bases between them. The CDR3 has 14 amino acids.